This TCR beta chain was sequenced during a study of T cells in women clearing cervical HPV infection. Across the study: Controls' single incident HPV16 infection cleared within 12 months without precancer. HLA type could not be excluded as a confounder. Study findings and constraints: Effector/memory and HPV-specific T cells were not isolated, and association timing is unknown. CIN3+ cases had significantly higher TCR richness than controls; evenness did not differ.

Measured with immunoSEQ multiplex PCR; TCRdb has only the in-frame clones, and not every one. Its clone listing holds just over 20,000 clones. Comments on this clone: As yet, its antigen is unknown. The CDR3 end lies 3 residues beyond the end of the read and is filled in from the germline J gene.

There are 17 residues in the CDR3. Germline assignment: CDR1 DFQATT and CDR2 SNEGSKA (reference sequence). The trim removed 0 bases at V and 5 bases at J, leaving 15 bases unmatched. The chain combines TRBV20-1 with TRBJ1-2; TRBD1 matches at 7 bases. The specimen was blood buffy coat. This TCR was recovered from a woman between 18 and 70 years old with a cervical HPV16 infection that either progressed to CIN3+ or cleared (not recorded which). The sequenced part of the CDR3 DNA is TGCAGTGCTAGAGATAAGGGTTTCCGGGACAGCGCTTATGGC. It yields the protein CSARDKGFRDSAYG. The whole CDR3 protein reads CSARDKGFRDSAYGYTF.